One sample yielded the 22 T cell receptor beta chains listed below, sequenced in a study of metastatic and nonmetastatic thyroid tumors. Thyroid surgery had not been preceded by any treatment in any patient. TCRdb reprocessed the PCR reads via MiXCR. The sample consists of about 34,000 clones, under 40% of them appearing once. The specimen was tumor tissue. These receptors all stem from a female donor with papillary thyroid cancer or a benign thyroid nodule (not recorded which). Some clones in this sample may be carry-over from other donors' samples.

In its sample, this clone was seen once. The chain joins TRBV11-3 to TRBJ2-7, with unresolved D. The CDR3 extends over 14 amino acids. Germline V gene sequence: CDR1 SGHNT, CDR2 YENEEA. Deletions cut 4 bases from V and 3 bases from J, with 13 bases between. This CDR3 reads CASSYGLVGYEQYF. The CDR3 region has the DNA TGTGCCAGCAGCTACGGTTTGGTTGGCTACGAGCAGTACTTC.

This clone was counted between two and nine times. The gene calls are TRBV28 and TRBJ2-7; 10 bases map to TRBD1. The CDR3 runs to 17 residues. The ends lost 6 bases at V and 2 bases at J; junction bases unmatched: 13. The germline gives CDR1 MDHEN, CDR2 SYDVKM. The CDR3 reads CASSPPSGTGVAYEQYF. In DNA, the CDR3 is TGTGCCAGCAGCCCCCCGTCCGGGACAGGGGTAGCCTACGAGCAGTACTTC.

A few counts support this clone. CDR3 loop: CATSDPRPETGNTIYF. The CDR3 region has the DNA TGTGCCACCAGTGATCCTCGTCCAGAAACTGGAAACACCATATATTTT. V is TRBV24-1 and J is TRBJ1-3; D gene unclear. The length of the CDR3 is 16 residues. Germline CDR1 KGHDR, CDR2 SFDVKD. Trimming pared 3 bases from V and 2 bases from J, leaving 13 bases between.

V gene TRBV12-3 or TRBV12-4 combines with J gene TRBJ1-5; TRBD1 is a possible D gene (5 bases). V shed 5 bases and J shed 4 bases, with 9 bases lying between them. There are 13 residues in the CDR3. In DNA form, the CDR3 reads TGTGCCAGCAGTCCAAGGGGAAATCAGCCCCAGCATTTT. Translated: CASSPRGNQPQHF.

Only a few counts were recorded for this clone. The genes are TRBV6-1 and TRBJ2-5; 10 nucleotides align to TRBD2. With V trimmed by 6 bases and J by 4 bases, 17 bases remained unmatched. The CDR3 totals 18 residues. Germline V gene sequence: CDR1 MNHNS, CDR2 SASEGT. CDR3 DNA sequence: TGTGCCAGCAGCCCAGCGCTAGCGGGAGTAGGTCGACCAGAGACCCAGTACTTC. It translates to CASSPALAGVGRPETQYF.

The gene calls are TRBV12-3 or TRBV12-4 and TRBJ2-7; D is perhaps TRBD2 (6 bases). The CDR3 spans 15 residues. Deletions cut 6 bases from V and 1 base from J, with 16 bases between. As DNA, the CDR3 is TGTGCCAGCAGCTCATATGGGCGGGGATCCTACGAGCAGTACTTC. Residues: CASSSYGRGSYEQYF.

V and J are TRBV19 and TRBJ1-1; D is perhaps TRBD1 (5 bases). This CDR3 contains 14 residues. Per germline, CDR1 LNHDA and CDR2 SQIVND (reference sequence). V shed 7 bases and J shed 0 bases, with 12 bases lying between them. The chain's CDR3 is CASTTGRLNTEAFF. In nucleotides, the CDR3 is TGTGCCAGTACTACGGGACGCCTGAACACTGAAGCTTTCTTT.

The rearrangement uses TRBV24-1 and TRBJ2-5; a weak D match, TRBD1 (6 bases). CDR3 size: 13 residues. Trimming stripped 10 bases from V and 1 base from J, with 12 bases between. Per the germline V gene, CDR1 is KGHDR and CDR2 is SFDVKD. The CDR3, as DNA: TGTGCCACTTCGGACAGCCTCCAAGAGACCCAGTACTTC. Protein product: CATSDSLQETQYF.

This clone appeared a few times. V usage is TRBV28 and J usage is TRBJ1-5; a possible D gene is TRBD1 (6 bases). The germline CDR1 and CDR2 sequences are MDHEN and SYDVKM. This CDR3 comprises 12 residues. V lost 4 bases and J 9 bases, leaving 10 bases between the germline ends. This chain's CDR3 is CASSSQGRPQHF. CDR3 in DNA: TGTGCCAGCAGTTCCCAGGGGAGGCCCCAGCATTTT.

The table lists this clone with a few counts. The J gene is TRBJ1-2, the V gene TRBV28, with TRBD1 as a possible D gene (6 bases). Germline V gene data show CDR1 as MDHEN and CDR2 as SYDVKM. V lost 10 bases and J lost 7, with 19 bases in between. CDR3 size: 13 residues. The chain's CDR3 is CATSRQVRGGYTF. The CDR3 coding sequence is TGTGCCACCTCCCGACAGGTTAGGGGTGGCTACACCTTC.

The rearrangement joins TRBV20-1 to TRBJ1-1, with D perhaps matching TRBD1 (5 bases). Trimming pared 2 bases from V and 4 bases from J, leaving 5 bases between. From germline, CDR1 is DFQATT and CDR2 SNEGSKA (reference sequence). This CDR3 has 11 amino acids. The CDR3 coding sequence is TGCAGTGCTAGACAGGGCACTGAAGCTTTCTTT. Its protein is CSARQGTEAFF.

V gene TRBV6-5 combines with J gene TRBJ2-7; unclear D gene. This CDR3 spans 12 amino acids. The ends were cut back, 0 bases at V and 6 bases at J, with 6 bases in the middle. Germline CDR1 MNHEY, CDR2 SVGAGI. For the CDR3, the DNA is TGTGCCAGCAGTTACTCGGGAAGCGAGCAGTACTTC. Protein sequence: CASSYSGSEQYF.

This clone qualifies as large. This chain links TRBV6-1 with TRBJ2-1; 11 nucleotides align to TRBD2. J was trimmed by 6 bases and V by 6 bases; bases with no gene match: 7. Germline V gene sequence: CDR1 MNHNS, CDR2 SASEGT. The CDR3 is 15 amino acids. DNA of the CDR3: TGTGCCAGCAGCCATCAGACTAGCGGGATCAATGAGCAGTTCTTC. Residues: CASSHQTSGINEQFF.

This clone has only a few counts. This chain joins TRBV6-6 and TRBJ2-1, with D maybe TRBD2 (5 bases). The length of the CDR3 is 13 residues. Germline loops: CDR1 MNHNY, CDR2 SVGAGI (reference sequence). V was shortened by 0 bases and J by 8 bases, with 8 bases between the two germline ends. The CDR3 DNA follows: TGTGCCAGCAGTTACTCAGGGAGTGATGAGCAGTTCTTC. Protein: CASSYSGSDEQFF.

CDR3 bases: TGCAGTGCTAGAGATATAGCATCGAACACCGGGGAGCTGTTTTTT. It specifies CSARDIASNTGELFF. The genes are TRBV20-1 and TRBJ2-2; D call uncertain. V dropped 0 bases and J dropped 0 bases, with 8 bases sitting between them. This CDR3 comprises 15 residues. Looked up from germline, CDR1 is DFQATT and CDR2 is SNEGSKA (reference sequence).

This clone was detected a few times. CDR3 amino acids: CASRRQGDTEAFF. The CDR3 DNA follows: TGCGCCAGCAGGAGACAGGGCGACACTGAAGCTTTCTTT. The J gene is TRBJ1-1, the V gene TRBV10-1; the match to TRBD1 covers 7 bases. The CDR3 loop spans 13 amino acids. Unmatched junction bases numbered 4, after V lost 6 bases and J lost 3 bases. Germline CDR1 is WNHNN and CDR2 is SYGVQD (reference sequence).

The chain combines TRBV19 with TRBJ2-7; TRBD2 matches 9 bases. The CDR3 is 15 amino acids. Germline V gene lookup returns CDR1 LNHDA and CDR2 SQIVND (reference sequence). V lost 2 bases to trimming and J lost 5 bases; unmatched junction nucleotides: 7. CDR3 amino acids: CASSIIAGVGNEQYF. In nucleotides, the CDR3 is TGTGCCAGTAGTATAATAGCGGGAGTCGGCAACGAGCAGTACTTC.

The chain joins TRBV10-3 to TRBJ2-3; no clear D. The V end lost 4 bases, the J end lost 9 bases, and 14 bases lay between the germline ends. Germline CDR1 is ENHRY and CDR2 is SYGVKD. The CDR3 extends over 13 amino acids. CDR3 loop: CAISVTSRNTQYF. For the CDR3, the DNA is TGTGCCATCAGTGTTACATCTAGGAACACGCAGTATTTT.

The chain couples TRBV5-1 to TRBJ2-7; no reliable D call. Trimming left V 0 bases short and J 0 bases short, with 13 bases between. This CDR3 spans 16 amino acids. Germline V gene lookup returns CDR1 SGHRS and CDR2 YFSETQ. CDR3 sequence (DNA): TGCGCCAGCAGCTTGGTATCGGCAGCTTACTCCTACGAGCAGTACTTC. This codes for CASSLVSAAYSYEQYF.

There are a few counts of this clone. The V gene is TRBV25-1, the J gene TRBJ2-3; maybe TRBD1 (5 bases). Looked up from germline, CDR1 is MGHDK and CDR2 is SYGVNS. V shed 6 bases and J shed 4 bases, with 20 bases lying between them. CDR3 length: 16 residues. DNA of the CDR3: TGTGCCAGCAGCCCAACCCGCAGGGCCCGAGCAGATACGCAGTATTTT. This translates into CASSPTRRARADTQYF.

This clone was counted a few times. The V call is TRBV12-3 or TRBV12-4, the J call TRBJ2-1; D might be TRBD2 (5 bases). This CDR3 is 18 amino acids long. Trimming took off 7 bases at V and 2 bases at J, with 24 bases between the two ends. CDR3 residues: CASIHSGKSLEPYNEQFF. CDR3 nucleotides: TGTGCCAGCATTCACTCCGGGAAATCTCTTGAGCCCTACAATGAGCAGTTCTTC.

V usage is TRBV9 and J usage is TRBJ2-1, with a tentative D call TRBD2 (6 bases). Trimming took 0 bases from V and 7 from J, leaving 17 bases between them. Germline values: CDR1 SGDLS, CDR2 YYNGEE. CDR3 size: 16 residues. CDR3 nucleotides: TGTGCCAGCAGCGTAGATTACGGGGGAGGCTCGAATGAGCAGTTCTTC. Translating gives CASSVDYGGGSNEQFF.